This TCR beta chain was recorded in a study of blood T cell repertoires in COVID-19. Study-level information: Samples representing acute and convalescent COVID-19 were sourced from the United States, Italy and Spain. The analysed material was cDNA or gDNA that came from T cells, B-cell-depleted T cells, or PBMCs.

This clone was counted between two and nine times. Source study methods: For nucleated cells, counts were estimated from reference gene primer amplification. Method: immunoSEQ multiplex PCR; TCRdb's copy keeps in-frame clones and lacks some. That table is the source of V, J and clone size, and D and trimming were worked out from the DNA. The repertoire includes over 50,000 clones, about 89% of them detected once, and about 6.3% sits in the top ten. The germline gives CDR1 SGHTA, CDR2 FQGTGA. The CDR3 runs to 14 residues. The ends were cut back, 5 bases at V and 1 base at J, with 10 bases in the middle.

The sequenced material came from peripheral blood. The chain uses TRBV7-3 and TRBJ2-3, with D perhaps matching TRBD1 (5 bases). The clonotype comes from a man in his fifties or sixties with acute or convalescent COVID-19. Here the CDR3 reads CASSEGAGTDTQYF. The CDR3 nucleotides are TGTGCCAGCAGCGAAGGGGCAGGCACAGATACGCAGTATTTT.